The 14 T cell receptor beta chains in this list originate from one sample, sequenced in a study of lung T cells in sarcoidosis with Löfgren's syndrome. One entry per CDR3 protein results from TCRdb running MiXCR on the reads. The table shows about 9,200 distinct CDR3 sequences, with just under 20% occurring only once. The sample comprised CD4+ T cells from bronchoalveolar lavage. Every receptor here comes from a human donor with sarcoidosis (Löfgren's syndrome or another form), or a control subject (not recorded which).

On this clonotype: A much more abundant neighbour one base away suggests this may be a read error. The rearrangement links TRBV28 to TRBJ2-7; 11 positions match TRBD2. There are 16 residues in the CDR3. Germline CDR1 MDHEN, CDR2 SYDVKM. CDR3 bases: TGTGCCGGCAGTTCCAGACTAGCGGGAATCCCCTACGAGCAGTACTTC. This translates into CAGSSRLAGIPYEQYF.

In its sample, this clonotype was seen many times. V usage is TRBV13 and J usage is TRBJ1-4, with D unresolved. Trimming took off 0 bases at V and 0 bases at J, with 2 bases between the two ends. CDR1 PRHDT and CDR2 FYEKMQ come from the germline V gene (reference sequence). CDR3 length equals 14 residues. The CDR3 loop is CASSLGATNEKLFF. The CDR3 bases are TGTGCCAGCAGCTTAGGTGCAACTAATGAAAAACTGTTTTTT.

About this clonotype itself: A clone one base away is much larger, so this may be a read error. The chain joins TRBV3-1 to TRBJ2-1, with 10 bases aligning to TRBD2. CDR1 LGHDT and CDR2 YNNKEL come from the germline V gene (reference sequence). CDR3 size: 15 residues. The CDR3 spells CASSSPSGGYNGQFF. The CDR3 DNA follows: TGTGCCAGCAGCTCGCCTAGCGGGGGCTATAATGGGCAGTTCTTC.

As for this clonotype: An end of the junction does not agree with germline; a read error may underlie this. The chain combines TRBV28 with TRBJ2-1; 7 nucleotides line up with TRBD1. Looked up from germline, CDR1 is MDHEN and CDR2 is SYDVKM. The CDR3 is 16 residues long. DNA of the CDR3: TGTGCCAGCAGTGTCTCGGAACAGGGGTTCAGCAATGAGCGGTTCTTC. Protein sequence: CASSVSEQGFSNERFF. The entire variable domain, with the rest obtained from reference TRBV28 and TRBJ2-1, is as follows: DVKVTQSSRYLVKRTGEKVFLECVQDMDHENMFWYRQDPGLGLRLIYFSYDVKMKEKGDIPEGYSVSREKKERFSLILESASTNQTSMYLCASSVSEQGFSNERFFGPGTRLTVL.

As to this clonotype: Possible read error: a much larger clone is one base away. This sequence joins TRBV15 and TRBJ2-7; 8 nucleotides agree with TRBD1. CDR1 and CDR2 (germline): LNHNV, YYDKDF (reference sequence). CDR3 length: 16 amino acids. The CDR3 reads CSTSRDRDRFTYEQYF. CDR3 coding DNA: TGTTCCACCAGCAGAGACCGGGACAGGTTCACCTACGAGCAGTACTTC.

This clonotype has a count of ten or more. The chain uses TRBV15 and TRBJ1-1; 7 positions match TRBD1. Germline V lookup: CDR1 LNHNV, CDR2 YYDKDF (reference sequence). After removal of 0 bases from V and 12 bases from J, the junction contained 13 bases not matched to a gene. This CDR3 contains 15 residues. The CDR3 here is CATSRDMGAGGRSFF. The CDR3 DNA reads as TGTGCCACCAGCAGAGATATGGGGGCAGGGGGACGGTCTTTCTTT.

This clonotype came up a few times. This chain connects TRBV20-1 to TRBJ2-7; TRBD1 or TRBD2 may be the D gene (5 bases each). V lost 4 bases and J lost 2, with 18 bases in between. The CDR3 is made up of 15 amino acids. CDR1 and CDR2 (germline): DFQATT, SNEGSKA (reference sequence). CDR3 DNA sequence: TGCAGTGCTACACTATCGGGGACGGATGCCTACGAGCAGTACTTC. As protein: CSATLSGTDAYEQYF.

For this clonotype: A much bigger clone sits one base away, suggesting this may be a read error. This sequence joins TRBV27 and TRBJ1-1, with 7 bases that match TRBD1. From germline, CDR1 is MNHEY and CDR2 SMNVEV (reference sequence). The CDR3 contains 15 residues. The CDR3 reads CASLDNQGGNTKAFF. In DNA form, the CDR3 reads TGTGCCAGCCTCGATAATCAGGGGGGGAACACTAAAGCTTTCTTT.

There are many counts of this clonotype. CDR3 coding DNA: TGCGCCAGCAGCTTGTCGGGACAGAATCAGCCCCAGCATTTT. Translation: CASSLSGQNQPQHF. The chain couples TRBV5-1 to TRBJ1-5; the match to TRBD1 covers 7 bases. V was clipped by 1 base and J by 4 bases; unmatched bases: 2. The CDR3 totals 14 residues. Looked up from germline, CDR1 is SGHRS and CDR2 is YFSETQ.

This clonotype was seen repeatedly, ten times or more. The chain has TRBV12-3 or TRBV12-4 and TRBJ1-1; D may be TRBD1 (5 bases). CDR3 length: 13 amino acids. Trimming cost V 6 bases and J 3 bases, with 11 bases left between them. Here the CDR3 reads CASSPNRHTEAFF. CDR3 DNA sequence: TGTGCCAGCAGCCCGAACAGGCACACTGAAGCTTTCTTT.

This clonotype was counted at least ten times. The chain uses TRBV20-1 and TRBJ1-5, with a weak D call TRBD1 (6 bases). The CDR3 has 13 residues. Germline CDR1 DFQATT, CDR2 SNEGSKA (reference sequence). The V end was cut by 2 bases, the J end by 5 bases, with 10 bases between. This CDR3 reads CSARRGSYQPQHF. In DNA, the CDR3 is TGCAGTGCTAGAAGGGGGAGTTATCAGCCCCAGCATTTT.

This clonotype was observed many times. The chain is built from TRBV6-6 and TRBJ1-5, with a weak D call TRBD1 (5 bases). The CDR3 is 16 amino acids. V dropped 0 bases and J dropped 7 bases, with 16 bases sitting between them. Germline V gene sequence: CDR1 MNHNY, CDR2 SVGAGI (reference sequence). In nucleotides, the CDR3 is TGTGCCAGCAGTTACTCTTCCTGGGGGGGTGAGCAGCCCCAGCATTTT. Residues: CASSYSSWGGEQPQHF.

There are many counts of this clonotype. This may arise from a read error, as a much more abundant clone is one base away. The chain links TRBV20-1 to TRBJ2-1; D is unresolved. This CDR3 has 11 amino acids. Germline loops: CDR1 DFQATT, CDR2 SNEGSKA (reference sequence). The CDR3 sequence: CNASRYNEQFF. In nucleotides, the CDR3 is TGCAATGCTAGTAGGTACAATGAGCAGTTCTTC.

There are many counts of this clonotype. The chain uses TRBV5-1 and TRBJ1-5, with D maybe TRBD1 (5 bases). The CDR3 runs 15 residues. Germline CDR1 SGHRS, CDR2 YFSETQ. V was pared by 0 bases and J by 7 bases, with 14 bases between. CDR3 nucleotides: TGCGCCAGCAGCTTGGGGGGTCAGGGCTACCAGCCCCAGCATTTT. Its translation: CASSLGGQGYQPQHF.